These 15 T cell receptor beta chains share one sample of origin, sequenced in a study of radiotherapy plus CTLA-4 blockade in lung cancer. Measured with immunoSEQ multiplex PCR; TCRdb has only the in-frame clones, and not every one. The table records about 80,000 clones, around 81% of them present only once. This material consisted of peripheral blood, taken from a patient treated with radiotherapy plus ipilimumab. All receptors derive from a human donor with non-small cell lung cancer whose response to radiotherapy plus ipilimumab could not be evaluated. Some clones in this sample may be carry-over from other donors' samples.

The gene calls are TRBV7-9 and TRBJ2-5; maybe TRBD1 (6 bases). Germline CDR1 reads SEHNR; CDR2 reads FQNEAQ (reference sequence). Trimming took 5 bases from V and 5 from J, leaving 12 bases between them. CDR3 size: 13 residues. The CDR3 spells CASSISGVETQYF. In nucleotides, the CDR3 is TGTGCCAGCAGCATATCAGGGGTGGAGACCCAGTACTTC.

The gene calls are TRBV29-1 and TRBJ2-7, with a tentative D call TRBD1 (5 bases). The germline V gene encodes CDR1 SQVTM and CDR2 ANQGSEA. V was trimmed by 5 bases and J by 0 bases, leaving 14 bases between them. The CDR3 is made up of 14 amino acids. Here the CDR3 DNA reads TGCAGCGTTTATTTGGCAGGGTTCTCCTACGAGCAGTACTTC. Amino acids: CSVYLAGFSYEQYF.

This chain uses TRBV6-1 with TRBJ1-1; TRBD1 aligns across 7 bases. The V gene end was trimmed by 5 bases and the J gene end by 4 bases; junction bases not matched to a gene: 1. This CDR3 has 12 amino acids. Germline-derived CDR1 and CDR2 are MNHNS and SASEGT. CDR3 coding DNA: TGTGCCAGCAGTCGGACAGGCACTGAAGCTTTCTTT. Protein: CASSRTGTEAFF.

This clone appeared a single time. The CDR3 DNA is TGTGCCATCAGTGAGTCGGAGCGGTCGTCAAATACGCAGTATTTT. Its protein is CAISESERSSNTQYF. The gene calls are TRBV10-3 and TRBJ2-3; possibly TRBD2 for D (5 bases). V shed 0 bases and J shed 7 bases, with 14 bases lying between them. The CDR3 runs 15 residues. The germline gives CDR1 ENHRY, CDR2 SYGVKD.

This clone appeared a single time. The chain is built from TRBV5-1 and TRBJ2-5; 7 bases line up with TRBD1. Germline assignment: CDR1 SGHRS and CDR2 YFSETQ. The CDR3 totals 15 residues. Trimming cost V 0 bases and J 2 bases; bases outside gene matches: 4. CDR3 DNA: TGCGCCAGCAGCTTGGCCCCACAGGGGCAAGAGACCCAGTACTTC. Translated: CASSLAPQGQETQYF. Combining the CDR3 with reference TRBV5-1 and TRBJ2-5 gives the whole variable domain KAGVTQTPRYLIKTRGQQVTLSCSPISGHRSVSWYQQTPGQGLQFLFEYFSETQRNKGNFPGRFSGRQFSNSRSEMNVSTLELGDSALYLCASSLAPQGQETQYFGPGTRLLVL.

This chain links TRBV6-5 with TRBJ2-7, with 7 bases that match TRBD1. Trimming took 7 bases from V and 3 from J; bases not matched to a gene: 6. Germline V gives CDR1 MNHEY, CDR2 SVGAGI. There are 13 residues in the CDR3. CDR3 region: CASKIGQDYEQYF. CDR3 bases: TGTGCCAGCAAGATAGGACAGGACTACGAGCAGTACTTC.

The chain combines TRBV28 with TRBJ2-7; D may be TRBD1 (5 bases). CDR3 length: 15 residues. With 6 bases removed from V and 2 bases from J, the gap between germline ends came to 17 bases. Per the germline V gene, CDR1 is MDHEN and CDR2 is SYDVKM. The CDR3 region has the DNA TGTGCCAGCAGGCCCGGACACACAATCGCCTACGAGCAGTACTTC. It specifies CASRPGHTIAYEQYF.

The chain couples TRBV7-8 to TRBJ1-6; 7 bases line up with TRBD1. The CDR3 totals 16 residues. CDR1 and CDR2 (germline): SGHVS, FQNEAQ. The junction had 7 bases not matched to a gene; V was cut back by 1 base and J by 7 bases. CDR3 amino acids: CASSLGLGTDNSPLHF. The CDR3 DNA reads TGTGCCAGCAGCTTAGGGTTAGGGACAGACAATTCACCCCTCCACTTT.

The rearrangement links TRBV19 to TRBJ1-6, with D possibly TRBD1 on 5 matching bases. Per the germline V gene, CDR1 is LNHDA and CDR2 is SQIVND (reference sequence). The CDR3 length is 15 residues. The ends were cut back, 4 bases at V and 4 bases at J, with 11 bases in the middle. CDR3 sequence: CASSTQDTYNSPLHF. CDR3 bases: TGTGCCAGTAGTACCCAGGACACTTATAATTCACCCCTCCACTTT.

The V gene is TRBV6-1, the J gene TRBJ1-1; D not certain. Germline V lookup: CDR1 MNHNS, CDR2 SASEGT. The CDR3 consists of 13 residues. Between the trimmed V and J ends, which lost 7 bases and 0 bases, there was a span of 9 bases. The CDR3 loop is CASTLLLNTEAFF. The CDR3, as DNA: TGTGCCAGCACCCTTCTACTGAACACTGAAGCTTTCTTT.

The table lists this clone with a few counts. This sequence joins TRBV6-5 and TRBJ2-1; D not resolved. V lost 4 bases and J 7 bases, leaving 11 bases between the germline ends. This CDR3 region has 13 residues. Germline CDR1 MNHEY, CDR2 SVGAGI. The CDR3 nucleotides read TGTGCCAGCAGTTCCCCCTTCTTTAATGAGCAGTTCTTC. It is translated as CASSSPFFNEQFF.

This clone was seen only a few times. Other nucleotide sequences in the sample specify the same CDR3. The chain has TRBV9 and TRBJ2-7; TRBD1 is a possible D gene (6 bases). The CDR3 contains 13 residues. The V end was cut by 4 bases, the J end by 1 base, with 9 bases between. Germline CDR1 is SGDLS and CDR2 is YYNGEE. Here the CDR3 reads CASSKGQSYEQYF. CDR3 in DNA: TGTGCCAGCAGCAAAGGACAGTCCTACGAGCAGTACTTC.

In nucleotides, the CDR3 is TGTGCCAGCAGTGGTGGGTCTGGGACAGGGAAGACTGAAGCTTTCTTT. Residues: CASSGGSGTGKTEAFF. V usage is TRBV2 and J usage is TRBJ1-1; 9 bases align to TRBD1. This CDR3 is 16 amino acids long. In germline, CDR1 is SNHLY, CDR2 FYNNEI. The V segment lost 4 bases and the J segment 5 bases; nucleotides outside the gene matches: 11.

There are a few counts of this clone. The gene calls are TRBV7-6 and TRBJ1-2; perhaps TRBD1 as D (5 bases). Germline V lookup: CDR1 SGHVS, CDR2 FNYEAQ. The V gene lost 1 base and the J gene lost 5 bases, with 14 bases spanning the gap. The CDR3 length is 15 residues. The CDR3 DNA sequence: TGTGCCAGCAGCTTAGGGACCGTCCAGGGATATGGCTACACCTTC. Amino acid sequence: CASSLGTVQGYGYTF.

The V gene is TRBV7-2, the J gene TRBJ1-6, with D hard to call. CDR3 length equals 13 residues. Per the germline V gene, CDR1 is SGHTA and CDR2 is FQGNSA. V dropped 5 bases and J dropped 7 bases, with 9 bases sitting between them. This chain's CDR3 is CASSLRRNSPLHF. The CDR3 DNA is TGTGCCAGCAGCCTTCGGAGGAATTCACCCCTCCACTTT. Full variable domain (outside the CDR3, taken from reference TRBV7-2 and TRBJ1-6): GAGVSQSPSNKVTEKGKDVELRCDPISGHTALYWYRQSLGQGLEFLIYFQGNSAPDKSGLPSDRFSAERTGGSVSTLTIQRTQQEDSAVYLCASSLRRNSPLHFGNGTRLTVT.